Each of the 31 T cell receptor beta chains below was sequenced from the same sample in a study of blood T cell repertoires in COVID-19. TCRdb keeps only in-frame clones here, not all; method: immunoSEQ multiplex PCR. In the table there are a few hundred thousand clones, about 90% of which are singletons. Sequenced material: PBMCs or T cells enriched from blood (not recorded which). These receptors all come from a man under 40 who had recovered from COVID-19.

CDR3 nucleotides: TGTGCCAGTTTAAAAGGGGGGGGAAAATATAGCAATCAGCCCCAGCATTTT. It yields the protein CASLKGGGKYSNQPQHF. The chain joins TRBV19 to TRBJ1-5; tentatively, D is TRBD1 (6 bases). V was clipped by 8 bases and J by 0 bases, with 20 bases between them. This CDR3 spans 17 amino acids. Germline loops: CDR1 LNHDA, CDR2 SQIVND (reference sequence).

This chain connects TRBV2 to TRBJ1-1; D remains unclear. Trimming shortened V by 0 bases and J by 4 bases, and 15 bases separated the two germline ends. Germline V lookup: CDR1 SNHLY, CDR2 FYNNEI. The CDR3 is 16 residues long. CDR3: CASSEASPQTGTEAFF. DNA of the CDR3: TGTGCCAGCAGTGAAGCAAGTCCGCAAACGGGCACTGAAGCTTTCTTT. The full variable domain, in which reference TRBV2 and TRBJ1-1 provide the parts outside the CDR3, is EPEVTQTPSHQVTQMGQEVILRCVPISNHLYFYWYRQILGQKVEFLVSFYNNEISEKSEIFDDQFSVERPDGSNFTLKIRSTKLEDSAMYFCASSEASPQTGTEAFFGQGTRLTVV.

The chain carries TRBV10-3 and TRBJ2-1, with D perhaps TRBD2 (7 bases). This CDR3 region has 18 residues. V gave up 6 bases and J gave up 2 bases, with 23 bases separating them. Germline loops: CDR1 ENHRY, CDR2 SYGVKD. CDR3 amino acids: CAIRDPRGAGAAYNEQFF. The CDR3, as DNA: TGTGCCATCAGGGACCCGAGAGGCGCGGGGGCTGCCTACAATGAGCAGTTCTTC.

The rearrangement links TRBV19 to TRBJ1-6, with D maybe TRBD1 (6 bases). V was cut by 7 bases and J by 6 bases, with 19 bases left in between. CDR3 length: 16 residues. Per germline, CDR1 LNHDA and CDR2 SQIVND (reference sequence). DNA of the CDR3: TGTGCCAGTACCCTGGGGGCCCCCGGCCCTAATTCACCCCTCCACTTT. This codes for CASTLGAPGPNSPLHF.

The chain couples TRBV20-1 to TRBJ1-2; unclear D gene. V was trimmed by 3 bases and J by 11 bases, leaving 13 bases between them. The germline V gene encodes CDR1 DFQATT and CDR2 SNEGSKA (reference sequence). This CDR3 has 11 amino acids. CDR3 protein: CSARTRSGYTF. In DNA, the CDR3 is TGCAGTGCTAGGACTAGGTCGGGTTACACCTTC.

This sequence joins TRBV11-3 and TRBJ2-5; no definite D call. Trimming took off 1 base at V and 2 bases at J, with 11 bases between the two ends. The CDR3 spans 15 residues. The germline CDR1 and CDR2 sequences are SGHNT and YENEEA. CDR3 sequence: CASSLGPKQQETQYF. CDR3 nucleotide sequence: TGTGCCAGCAGCTTAGGTCCAAAGCAACAAGAGACCCAGTACTTC. Drawing the rest from reference TRBV11-3 and TRBJ2-5, the complete variable domain is EAGVVQSPRYKIIEKKQPVAFWCNPISGHNTLYWYLQNLGQGPELLIRYENEEAVDDSQLPKDRFSAERLKGVDSTLKIQPAELGDSAVYLCASSLGPKQQETQYFGPGTRLLVL.

The chain recombines TRBV10-2 with TRBJ1-5; 7 bases are shared with TRBD1. The V and J ends lost 6 bases and 0 bases, in that order; junction bases with no gene match: 2. The CDR3 totals 14 residues. In germline, CDR1 is WSHSY, CDR2 SAAADI. CDR3 in DNA: TGCGCCAGCAGGGGGACAGTTAGCAATCAGCCCCAGCATTTT. As protein: CASRGTVSNQPQHF.

The J gene is TRBJ2-4, the V gene TRBV6-5; 8 bases are shared with TRBD1. V trimming: 7 bases; J trimming: 7 bases; junction bases outside the gene matches: 9. This CDR3 contains 14 residues. CDR1 and CDR2 (germline): MNHEY, SVGAGI. The CDR3 loop is CASNQTGDANIQYF. CDR3 in DNA: TGTGCCAGCAACCAGACAGGGGATGCGAACATTCAGTACTTC.

The V and J genes are TRBV7-9 and TRBJ1-2; tentatively, D is TRBD1 (6 bases). The CDR3 has 15 amino acids. V shed 4 bases and J shed 0 bases, with 12 bases lying between them. Germline V gene lookup returns CDR1 SEHNR and CDR2 FQNEAQ (reference sequence). CDR3 nucleotide sequence: TGTGCCAGCAGCTGGGGGGGCAGTGCTAACTATGGCTACACCTTC. Protein: CASSWGGSANYGYTF. The whole variable domain, remainder taken from reference TRBV7-9 and TRBJ1-2, is DTGVSQNPRHKITKRGQNVTFRCDPISEHNRLYWYRQTLGQGPEFLTYFQNEAQLEKSRLLSDRFSAERPKGSFSTLEIQRTEQGDSAMYLCASSWGGSANYGYTFGSGTRLTVV.

This rearrangement joins TRBV7-9 to TRBJ1-5; 8 bases are a match to TRBD1. V dropped 7 bases and J dropped 0; count of bases not matched to a gene: 23. The CDR3 is 21 amino acids. Germline values: CDR1 SEHNR, CDR2 FQNEAQ (reference sequence). The CDR3 loop is CASTFWDRLPLHLYSNQPQHF. The DNA of the CDR3 is TGTGCCAGCACCTTCTGGGACAGGCTCCCTTTACATCTTTATAGCAATCAGCCCCAGCATTTT.

The sample holds one count of this clone. The chain carries TRBV6-5 and TRBJ2-5; D uncertain. The germline V gene encodes CDR1 MNHEY and CDR2 SVGAGI. There are 12 residues in the CDR3. V was trimmed by 8 bases and J by 0 bases, leaving 7 bases between them. As DNA, the CDR3 is TGTGCCAGCGGAGCGTACCAAGAGACCCAGTACTTC. Translation: CASGAYQETQYF.

This chain connects TRBV4-1 to TRBJ2-6; D uncertain. This CDR3 is 15 amino acids long. Trimming stripped 5 bases from V and 1 base from J, with 9 bases between. The germline V gene encodes CDR1 MGHRA and CDR2 YSYEKL. The chain's CDR3 is CASSTTHSGANVLTF. DNA of the CDR3: TGCGCCAGCAGCACTACACATTCTGGGGCCAACGTCCTGACTTTC.

The V gene is TRBV5-1, the J gene TRBJ2-7; D is undetermined. Trimming removed 0 bases at V and 3 bases at J, with 7 bases between. The CDR3 covers 13 residues. Germline V gives CDR1 SGHRS, CDR2 YFSETQ. CDR3: CASSLAEFYEQYF. For the CDR3, the DNA is TGCGCCAGCAGCTTGGCCGAGTTCTACGAGCAGTACTTC.

The chain is built from TRBV27 and TRBJ2-2, with TRBD1 matching over 8 bases. The CDR3 contains 16 residues. V was pared by 7 bases and J by 2 bases, with 9 bases of the junction left unmatched. The germline V gene has CDR1 MNHEY and CDR2 SMNVEV (reference sequence). In DNA, the CDR3 is TGTGCCAGCAATACCCCCGGACAGGGAAACACCGGGGAGCTGTTTTTT. Protein product: CASNTPGQGNTGELFF.

The CDR3 sequence is CASSITMTVNSGNTIYF. The CDR3 nucleotides are TGTGCCAGCAGTATCACTATGACAGTTAACTCTGGAAACACCATATATTTT. This rearrangement joins TRBV5-5 to TRBJ1-3, with a weak D call TRBD1 (5 bases). This CDR3 is 17 amino acids long. The germline V and J ends were trimmed by 5 bases and 0 bases, with 18 bases remaining between them. Germline CDR1 reads SGHKS; CDR2 reads YYEKEE (reference sequence).

This rearrangement joins TRBV10-3 to TRBJ1-5; 7 bases map to TRBD1. This CDR3 is built from 15 residues. V trimming: 4 bases; J trimming: 3 bases; junction bases outside the gene matches: 6. Germline CDR1 and CDR2: ENHRY and SYGVKD. CDR3 in amino acids: CAISGQGESNQPQHF. Written as DNA, the CDR3 is TGTGCCATCAGTGGACAGGGTGAATCCAATCAGCCCCAGCATTTT.

The chain uses TRBV10-3 and TRBJ2-2, with 10 bases that match TRBD1. The CDR3 length is 16 residues. J lost 3 bases, V lost 4 bases, and 5 bases had no gene match. Germline V lookup: CDR1 ENHRY, CDR2 SYGVKD. CDR3 nucleotides: TGTGCCATCAGTGGTATCGGGACAGGGGACACCGGGGAGCTGTTTTTT. Translating it yields CAISGIGTGDTGELFF.

The rearrangement uses TRBV4-1 and TRBJ2-2, with a weak D call TRBD1 (5 bases). Germline V gene data show CDR1 as MGHRA and CDR2 as YSYEKL. This CDR3 has 17 amino acids. V was cut by 0 bases and J by 3 bases, with 14 bases left in between. The CDR3 DNA reads TGCGCCAGCAGCCAAGAGTGGCTAGGGGCGGACACCGGGGAGCTGTTTTTT. Translated: CASSQEWLGADTGELFF.

The chain joins TRBV10-2 to TRBJ1-5, with 8 bases aligning to TRBD1. The CDR3 is 15 residues long. From germline, CDR1 is WSHSY and CDR2 SAAADI. V shed 6 bases and J 4 bases; nucleotides not matched to a gene: 8. This chain's CDR3 is CASRKGQGTNQPQHF. The CDR3 nucleotides read TGCGCCAGCAGGAAAGGACAGGGAACTAATCAGCCCCAGCATTTT.

The V and J genes are TRBV6-5 and TRBJ1-1; TRBD1 matches at 8 bases. CDR3 length: 15 residues. The V segment lost 6 bases and the J segment 0 bases; nucleotides outside the gene matches: 6. Germline loops: CDR1 MNHEY, CDR2 SVGAGI. The CDR3 DNA reads TGTGCCAGCAGAACTCCAGGGGGCATGAACACTGAAGCTTTCTTT. Protein: CASRTPGGMNTEAFF.

A few counts support this clone. This sequence joins TRBV4-1 and TRBJ1-3; 8 nucleotides align to TRBD1. This CDR3 has 17 amino acids. J was trimmed by 1 base and V by 0 bases; bases with no gene match: 5. The V gene's germline CDR1 is MGHRA and CDR2 YSYEKL. CDR3 residues: CASSQDRGLSSGNTIYF. The CDR3, as DNA: TGCGCCAGCAGCCAAGACAGGGGGCTATCGTCTGGAAACACCATATATTTT.

In regard to this clone: This may be a read error: a much more frequent sequence differs by one nucleotide. The chain uses TRBV5-5 and TRBJ1-5; 8 nucleotides line up with TRBD1. Germline values: CDR1 SGHKS, CDR2 YYEKEE (reference sequence). The CDR3 loop spans 14 amino acids. Trimming took 5 bases from V and 2 from J; bases not matched to a gene: 3. The CDR3 DNA reads TGTGCCAGCAGTCTGACAGGGGGCAATCAGCCCCAGCATTTT. Protein: CASSLTGGNQPQHF.

This clone was found once. The gene calls are TRBV7-9 and TRBJ2-3, with 8 bases matching TRBD2. This CDR3 has 16 amino acids. From germline, CDR1 is SEHNR and CDR2 FQNEAQ (reference sequence). V lost 5 bases and J lost 3; bases outside the gene matches: 10. CDR3 residues: CASSPRTSSRTDTQYF. The CDR3 DNA follows: TGTGCCAGCAGCCCGCGGACTAGCAGTAGGACAGATACGCAGTATTTT. The full variable domain, completed using reference TRBV7-9 and TRBJ2-3, is DTGVSQNPRHKITKRGQNVTFRCDPISEHNRLYWYRQTLGQGPEFLTYFQNEAQLEKSRLLSDRFSAERPKGSFSTLEIQRTEQGDSAMYLCASSPRTSSRTDTQYFGPGTRLTVL.

DNA of the CDR3: TGTGCCAGCAGCTTAGGGGTAGCGGTTGGTGTGCCCGGGGAGCTGTTTTTT. Its protein is CASSLGVAVGVPGELFF. J is TRBJ2-2 and V is TRBV7-3, with D possibly matching TRBD2 (6 bases). Trimming cost V 2 bases and J 6 bases, with 19 bases left between them. The CDR3 is 17 amino acids. The germline CDR1 and CDR2 sequences are SGHTA and FQGTGA.

The chain employs TRBV28 and TRBJ1-4, with 9 bases that match TRBD1. The V gene end was trimmed by 7 bases and the J gene end by 8 bases; junction bases not matched to a gene: 8. Germline V gene data show CDR1 as MDHEN and CDR2 as SYDVKM. The CDR3 is 14 amino acids. This CDR3 reads CASTPGDRAEKLFF. The CDR3, as DNA: TGTGCCAGCACTCCCGGGGACAGGGCCGAAAAACTGTTTTTT. The full variable domain, completed using reference TRBV28 and TRBJ1-4, is DVKVTQSSRYLVKRTGEKVFLECVQDMDHENMFWYRQDPGLGLRLIYFSYDVKMKEKGDIPEGYSVSREKKERFSLILESASTNQTSMYLCASTPGDRAEKLFFGSGTQLSVL.

J is TRBJ1-1 and V is TRBV12-3 or TRBV12-4; no clear D gene. With 8 bases removed from V and 0 bases from J, the gap between germline ends came to 7 bases. This CDR3 has 12 amino acids. DNA for the CDR3: TGTGCCAGCGCTCGAGTGAACACTGAAGCTTTCTTT. This codes for CASARVNTEAFF.

The chain couples TRBV19 to TRBJ1-2; 8 bases line up with TRBD1. The V segment lost 5 bases and the J segment 4 bases; nucleotides outside the gene matches: 15. The CDR3 is 17 residues long. The germline V gene encodes CDR1 LNHDA and CDR2 SQIVND (reference sequence). CDR3 DNA sequence: TGTGCCAGTAGTTCGTTGCTGGACAGGGCTCTTCTCTATGGCTACACCTTC. It is translated as CASSSLLDRALLYGYTF.

The J gene is TRBJ2-2, the V gene TRBV7-2; TRBD2 matches at 12 bases. V was clipped by 5 bases and J by 8 bases; unmatched bases: 12. The germline CDR1 and CDR2 sequences are SGHTA and FQGNSA. The CDR3 has 17 residues. The CDR3: CASSPGLAGPLPGELFF. The DNA for the CDR3 is TGTGCCAGCAGCCCGGGACTAGCGGGCCCCCTCCCGGGGGAGCTGTTTTTT.

The rearrangement joins TRBV5-6 to TRBJ2-5; D remains ambiguous. Trimming pared 0 bases from V and 2 bases from J, leaving 5 bases between. The V gene's germline CDR1 is SGHDT and CDR2 YYEEEE. This CDR3 comprises 13 residues. The CDR3 nucleotides are TGTGCCAGCAGCTTGGATCCACAAGAGACCCAGTACTTC. Translated, it gives CASSLDPQETQYF.

The chain has TRBV27 and TRBJ1-5, with TRBD1 identical over 8 bases. This CDR3 has 15 amino acids. Germline values: CDR1 MNHEY, CDR2 SMNVEV (reference sequence). V lost 6 bases, J lost 6 bases, and 10 bases stayed unmatched. The CDR3 DNA is TGTGCCAGCAGCTCGACATCAGGGGGCGGTCAGCCCCAGCATTTT. Its translation is CASSSTSGGGQPQHF.

CDR3 residues: CASSDEAGSYEQYF. DNA for the CDR3: TGTGCCAGCAGTGACGAGGCCGGATCCTACGAGCAGTACTTC. This chain links TRBV6-4 with TRBJ2-7; no firm D call. V was clipped by 2 bases and J by 1 base, with 9 bases between them. The CDR3 is made up of 14 amino acids. Germline V gene sequence: CDR1 MRHNA, CDR2 SNTAGT.